These 11 T cell receptor beta chains were all obtained from the same sample, sequenced in a study of blood T cell repertoires in COVID-19. Some clones are missing from TCRdb's copy, which holds only in-frame ones; the method was immunoSEQ multiplex PCR. The table includes under 200,000 clones, 70% to 85% detected once. Sequenced sample: PBMCs or T cells enriched from blood (not recorded which). Receptors were obtained from a woman aged 70-85 years in a cohort exposed to, infected with or recovered from COVID-19 (not recorded which).

J is TRBJ2-5 and V is TRBV11-3, with 7 bases fitting TRBD2. J gave up 4 bases and V 10 bases, and 18 bases lay outside the gene matches. The germline gives CDR1 SGHNT, CDR2 YENEEA. This CDR3 is built from 16 residues. The CDR3, as DNA: TGTGCCATCCAAGCGTGGGCGAGCGGGGACCGAGAGACCCAGTACTTC. Translated, it gives CAIQAWASGDRETQYF.

V and J are TRBV2 and TRBJ2-1, with 12 bases matching TRBD2. The CDR3 is made up of 15 amino acids. Germline V gene sequence: CDR1 SNHLY, CDR2 FYNNEI. Trimming cost V 4 bases and J 6 bases; bases outside gene matches: 4. As DNA, the CDR3 is TGTGCCAGCAGTGCCGGGGGACTAGCGGGCAATGAGCAGTTCTTC. Translation: CASSAGGLAGNEQFF.

The DNA for the CDR3 is TGTGCCAGTACCCAGAGGACAGGGGGTGATCAGCCCCAGCATTTT. It translates to CASTQRTGGDQPQHF. V is TRBV19 and J is TRBJ1-5; 10 positions agree with TRBD1. The CDR3 totals 15 residues. Germline values: CDR1 LNHDA, CDR2 SQIVND (reference sequence). Germline trimming cut 7 bases from V and 5 bases from J; bases unmatched to any gene: 8.

This clone showed up just a few times. The chain uses TRBV19 and TRBJ1-3; D is ambiguous. Germline V gene data show CDR1 as LNHDA and CDR2 as SQIVND (reference sequence). The CDR3 covers 15 residues. Trimming took 6 bases from V and 0 from J, leaving 12 bases between them. The DNA of the CDR3 is TGTGCCAGTAGCATGGACGGGGTCTCTGGAAACACCATATATTTT. Protein sequence: CASSMDGVSGNTIYF.

The chain combines TRBV5-1 with TRBJ2-3; TRBD2 matches 10 bases. The V and J ends lost 4 bases and 6 bases, in that order; junction bases with no gene match: 5. This CDR3 has 14 amino acids. Germline V gene sequence: CDR1 SGHRS, CDR2 YFSETQ. The CDR3 reads CASSLGLAIDTQYF. CDR3 DNA sequence: TGCGCCAGCAGCCTGGGACTAGCGATCGATACGCAGTATTTT. Complete variable domain (other parts from reference TRBV5-1 and TRBJ2-3): KAGVTQTPRYLIKTRGQQVTLSCSPISGHRSVSWYQQTPGQGLQFLFEYFSETQRNKGNFPGRFSGRQFSNSRSEMNVSTLELGDSALYLCASSLGLAIDTQYFGPGTRLTVL.

This clone was observed a single time. The rearrangement links TRBV2 to TRBJ2-7; D call uncertain. Deletions cut 4 bases from V and 0 bases from J, with 16 bases between. The CDR3 covers 16 residues. Germline V lookup: CDR1 SNHLY, CDR2 FYNNEI. The CDR3 DNA sequence: TGTGCCAGCAGTGCTGAGGTTGTGGATTTCTCCTACGAGCAGTACTTC. Encoded protein: CASSAEVVDFSYEQYF.

The chain uses TRBV30 and TRBJ2-3; no firm D call. The CDR3 covers 14 residues. Trimming left V 0 bases short and J 8 bases short, with 15 bases between. In germline, CDR1 is GTSNPN, CDR2 SVGIG (reference sequence). The CDR3 DNA reads as TGTGCCTGGAGTGTAATGCAAACCTCGGGTACGCAGTATTTT. Amino acid sequence: CAWSVMQTSGTQYF.

In this sample, this clone turned up once. V and J are TRBV5-4 and TRBJ2-3; D is undetermined. Trimming shortened V by 2 bases and J by 8 bases, and 12 bases separated the two germline ends. This CDR3 contains 13 residues. Germline assignment: CDR1 SGHNT and CDR2 YYREEE (reference sequence). The chain's CDR3 is CASSFSETSTQYF. The CDR3 DNA sequence: TGTGCCAGCAGCTTCTCTGAGACTTCTACGCAGTATTTT.

The rearrangement links TRBV18 to TRBJ1-4; TRBD1 is a possible D gene (5 bases). Trimming cost V 3 bases and J 1 base, with 9 bases left between them. Per the germline V gene, CDR1 is KGHSH and CDR2 is LQKENI. CDR3 size: 15 residues. Here the CDR3 reads CASSPPGLTNEKLFF. CDR3 in DNA: TGTGCCAGCTCACCCCCGGGACTAACTAATGAAAAACTGTTTTTT.

The J gene is TRBJ1-5, the V gene TRBV19; 7 bases match TRBD1. The CDR3 consists of 14 residues. The germline gives CDR1 LNHDA, CDR2 SQIVND (reference sequence). Losses at the gene ends were 5 bases for V and 5 bases for J; bases not matched to a gene: 6. The CDR3 bases are TGTGCCAGTAGTCTGACAGGGAGTTATCAGCCCCAGCATTTT. It encodes CASSLTGSYQPQHF.

V gene TRBV5-1 combines with J gene TRBJ2-3, with D perhaps TRBD1 (5 bases). The CDR3 extends over 15 amino acids. V dropped 0 bases and J dropped 1 base, with 9 bases sitting between them. Germline assignment: CDR1 SGHRS and CDR2 YFSETQ. CDR3 sequence (DNA): TGCGCCAGCAGCTTGGTAGGGGTACGCACAGATACGCAGTATTTT. Protein sequence: CASSLVGVRTDTQYF.